These 25 T cell receptor beta chains share one sample of origin, sequenced in a study of shared clonotypes between healthy human individuals. Generated by immunoSEQ multiplex PCR, the TCRdb table keeps only in-frame clones and is missing some. The repertoire holds 950,000 to 1,100,000 clones, under 80% seen once, with 1.4% to 1.5% in the top ten. The sample consisted of memory CD4+ T cells sorted from blood. Subset here: CD45RA-negative fraction. The receptor set was obtained from a man between 18 and 35 years old in good health.

A few counts support this clone. The J gene is TRBJ2-7, the V gene TRBV15; 8 bases map to TRBD1. Germline V CDR1 and CDR2: LNHNV, YYDKDF (reference sequence). The CDR3 length is 15 residues. V shed 6 bases, J shed 2 bases, and the junction held 9 bases outside the gene matches. This CDR3 reads CATRGVTGATYEQYF. The CDR3 bases are TGTGCCACCAGGGGGGTGACAGGGGCCACCTACGAGCAGTACTTC.

The chain combines TRBV28 with TRBJ1-3; 8 nucleotides align to TRBD1. The trim removed 6 bases at V and 8 bases at J, leaving 18 bases unmatched. CDR1 and CDR2 (germline): MDHEN, SYDVKM. CDR3 length: 17 amino acids. The CDR3 sequence: CASSSHSLQGDRHTIYF. DNA of the CDR3: TGTGCCAGCAGCTCCCACTCGCTACAGGGGGATCGGCACACCATATATTTT.

This clone turned up a few times. This chain connects TRBV7-8 to TRBJ1-5; no firm D call. The CDR3 runs 12 residues. CDR1 SGHVS and CDR2 FQNEAQ come from the germline V gene. V was trimmed by 5 bases and J by 8 bases, leaving 10 bases between them. CDR3 DNA: TGTGCCAGCAGCGCGAGTGCGGAGCCCCAGCATTTT. Its translation: CASSASAEPQHF.

V and J are TRBV27 and TRBJ2-7, with 8 bases that match TRBD2. V gave up 3 bases and J gave up 3 bases; unmatched junction bases: 7. The CDR3 totals 15 residues. The germline gives CDR1 MNHEY, CDR2 SMNVEV (reference sequence). The CDR3 loop reads CASSFGGGSGYEQYF. The CDR3 DNA sequence: TGTGCCAGCAGTTTCGGGGGGGGCTCGGGCTACGAGCAGTACTTC.

V is TRBV11-2 and J is TRBJ2-1, with 10 bases that match TRBD1. The CDR3 length is 12 residues. Germline V gene sequence: CDR1 SGHAT, CDR2 FQNNGV. The junction had 7 bases not matched to a gene; V was cut back by 7 bases and J by 13 bases. The CDR3 DNA reads TGTGCCAGCAACTCGGACAGGGGGAGACAGTTCTTC. Amino acids: CASNSDRGRQFF.

This chain links TRBV9 with TRBJ2-5; D is ambiguous. The length of the CDR3 is 13 residues. Germline V gene lookup returns CDR1 SGDLS and CDR2 YYNGEE. V was shortened by 4 bases and J by 4 bases, with 11 bases between the two germline ends. The CDR3 loop is CASSSIGGETQYF. CDR3 DNA: TGTGCCAGCAGCTCTATCGGCGGAGAGACCCAGTACTTC.

V gene TRBV7-9 combines with J gene TRBJ2-3; D is ambiguous. V dropped 1 base and J dropped 7 bases, with 6 bases sitting between them. CDR3 length: 12 amino acids. Germline CDR1 and CDR2: SEHNR and FQNEAQ (reference sequence). CDR3 DNA sequence: TGTGCCAGCAGCTTAGAGGGCTATACGCAGTATTTT. This sequence encodes CASSLEGYTQYF.

In its sample, this clone was seen a few times. V usage is TRBV28 and J usage is TRBJ1-3, with 7 bases matching TRBD1. Germline values: CDR1 MDHEN, CDR2 SYDVKM. This CDR3 spans 14 amino acids. Trimming took 7 bases from V and 0 from J; bases not matched to a gene: 3. The CDR3 region has the DNA TGTGCCAGCATGGCAGGGGGCTCTGGAAACACCATATATTTT. This translates into CASMAGGSGNTIYF. Looking up the rest from reference TRBV28 and TRBJ1-3 gives the full variable domain: DVKVTQSSRYLVKRTGEKVFLECVQDMDHENMFWYRQDPGLGLRLIYFSYDVKMKEKGDIPEGYSVSREKKERFSLILESASTNQTSMYLCASMAGGSGNTIYFGEGSWLTVV.

The rearrangement links TRBV7-2 to TRBJ1-5, with unresolved D. CDR1 and CDR2 from the germline V gene are SGHTA and FQGNSA. Trimming left V 2 bases short and J 5 bases short, with 7 bases between. The CDR3 is made up of 13 amino acids. In DNA, the CDR3 is TGTGCCAGCAGCTTAACGGGTTATCAGCCCCAGCATTTT. Translating gives CASSLTGYQPQHF.

The sample holds one count of this clone. This chain links TRBV6-1 with TRBJ2-2; D remains ambiguous. CDR1 and CDR2 from the germline V gene are MNHNS and SASEGT. The V and J ends lost 0 bases and 0 bases respectively, with 8 bases between them. CDR3 size: 16 residues. CDR3 in DNA: TGTGCCAGCAGTGAAGCGGTTGGTGCGAACACCGGGGAGCTGTTTTTT. Protein: CASSEAVGANTGELFF.

The rearrangement links TRBV30 to TRBJ2-7; the D call may be TRBD1 or TRBD2 (5 bases each). V lost 5 bases, J lost 3 bases, and 8 bases lay in between. The germline CDR1 and CDR2 sequences are GTSNPN and SVGIG (reference sequence). CDR3 size: 11 residues. CDR3 residues: CAWGDLYEQYF. The CDR3 bases are TGTGCCTGGGGGGACCTCTACGAGCAGTACTTC. The full variable domain, its missing parts supplied by reference TRBV30 and TRBJ2-7, is SQTIHQWPATLVQPVGSPLSLECTVEGTSNPNLYWYRQAAGRGLQLLFYSVGIGQISSEVPQNLSASRPQDRQFILSSKKLLLSDSGFYLCAWGDLYEQYFGPGTRLTVT.

DNA for the CDR3: TGTGCCAGCAGTCTCCGGACAGGGTGGGCAAACACCATATATTTT. It translates to CASSLRTGWANTIYF. The chain couples TRBV28 to TRBJ1-3, with 8 bases lining up with TRBD1. The V gene's germline CDR1 is MDHEN and CDR2 SYDVKM. The CDR3 is 15 amino acids. Trimming at V came to 5 bases and at J to 6 bases, leaving 9 bases not matched to a gene.

The V gene is TRBV5-6, the J gene TRBJ2-5; D unresolved. The germline gives CDR1 SGHDT, CDR2 YYEEEE. This CDR3 has 15 amino acids. Trimming left V 1 base short and J 3 bases short, with 13 bases between. The CDR3 region is CASSLFGRVEETQYF. The CDR3 DNA reads as TGTGCCAGCAGCTTGTTCGGTAGGGTAGAAGAGACCCAGTACTTC.

A word on this clone: The same CDR3 also results from other DNA sequences found in this sample. Written as DNA, the CDR3 is TGCGCCAGCAGCTTATCCTCCGGAGGGGAGACCCAGTACTTC. This codes for CASSLSSGGETQYF. This chain connects TRBV5-1 to TRBJ2-5; perhaps TRBD2 as D (6 bases). The germline V gene encodes CDR1 SGHRS and CDR2 YFSETQ. This CDR3 has 14 amino acids. V lost 2 bases and J lost 5, with 13 bases in between. Full variable domain (rest looked up from reference TRBV5-1 and TRBJ2-5): KAGVTQTPRYLIKTRGQQVTLSCSPISGHRSVSWYQQTPGQGLQFLFEYFSETQRNKGNFPGRFSGRQFSNSRSEMNVSTLELGDSALYLCASSLSSGGETQYFGPGTRLLVL.

The chain carries TRBV5-1 and TRBJ2-1; possibly TRBD1 or TRBD2 for D (6 bases each). CDR3 length: 14 residues. The germline CDR1 and CDR2 sequences are SGHRS and YFSETQ. Deletions cut 7 bases from V and 2 bases from J, with 13 bases between. The CDR3 region is CASLRGGAYNEQFF. Here the CDR3 DNA reads TGCGCCAGCCTCAGGGGAGGTGCCTACAATGAGCAGTTCTTC.

The table lists this clone with many counts. The chain has TRBV7-9 and TRBJ2-1, with D tentatively TRBD2 (5 bases). In germline, CDR1 is SEHNR, CDR2 FQNEAQ (reference sequence). This CDR3 region has 12 residues. V dropped 3 bases and J dropped 8 bases, with 8 bases sitting between them. CDR3 bases: TGTGCCAGCAGCTTGCGGGCGGATGAGCAGTTCTTC. It specifies CASSLRADEQFF.

This sequence joins TRBV7-3 and TRBJ1-6, with D perhaps TRBD1 (6 bases). Trimming removed 5 bases at V and 0 bases at J, with 11 bases between. CDR3 length: 16 amino acids. Looked up from germline, CDR1 is SGHTA and CDR2 is FQGTGA. This chain's CDR3 is CASSPTGSSYNSPLHF. The CDR3 DNA follows: TGTGCCAGCAGCCCCACAGGGAGCTCCTATAATTCACCCCTCCACTTT.

V and J are TRBV19 and TRBJ2-7, with 7 nucleotides matching TRBD2. The CDR3 is 15 residues long. The V gene's germline CDR1 is LNHDA and CDR2 SQIVND (reference sequence). V lost 5 bases and J lost 2; bases outside the gene matches: 9. CDR3 residues: CASSSREATTYEQYF. In DNA, the CDR3 is TGTGCCAGTAGTTCACGGGAGGCGACGACCTACGAGCAGTACTTC.

In regard to this clone: A much larger clonotype is one base distant, so this may be a read error. The chain uses TRBV2 and TRBJ1-2; 8 nucleotides line up with TRBD1. CDR1 and CDR2 from the germline V gene are SNHLY and FYNNEI. CDR3 size: 13 residues. J was trimmed by 4 bases and V by 5 bases; bases with no gene match: 3. The CDR3 sequence is CASSPGQVYGYTF. The CDR3 nucleotides read TGTGCCAGCAGTCCGGGACAGGTCTATGGCTACACCTTC.

This clone occurred once. CDR3 in amino acids: CASSPDGEQYF. In nucleotides, the CDR3 is TGTGCCAGCTCTCCGGACGGCGAGCAGTACTTC. This rearrangement joins TRBV18 to TRBJ2-5; D gene ambiguous. The DNA end is a closer match to TRBJ2-7, so the J assignment may be wrong. CDR1 is KGHSH and CDR2 is LQKENI in the germline V gene. The CDR3 spans 11 residues.

The chain carries TRBV5-1 and TRBJ2-1, with a possible D match to TRBD2 (6 bases). V shed 2 bases and J shed 9 bases, with 18 bases lying between them. Germline CDR1 is SGHRS and CDR2 is YFSETQ. This CDR3 comprises 15 residues. The DNA for the CDR3 is TGCGCCAGCAGCTTCGTAGGTACTAGCTATGGTGAGCAGTTCTTC. Protein: CASSFVGTSYGEQFF.

This clone was detected a few times. A far larger clone is off by one base, so a read error is likely. The genes are TRBV11-2 and TRBJ2-3; D uncertain. The CDR3 has 11 residues. The V gene lost 7 bases and the J gene lost 3 bases, with 5 bases spanning the gap. Germline V lookup: CDR1 SGHAT, CDR2 FQNNGV. This CDR3 is CASTFTDTQYF. DNA of the CDR3: TGTGCCAGCACCTTTACAGATACGCAGTATTTT.

About this clone: The sample carries other DNA sequences with the same CDR3. The gene calls are TRBV29-1 and TRBJ1-2; no definite D call. The CDR3 length is 10 residues. With 4 bases removed from V and 8 bases from J, the gap between germline ends came to 8 bases. Germline assignment: CDR1 SQVTM and CDR2 ANQGSEA. The CDR3 protein is CSVGGEGYTF. CDR3 DNA sequence: TGCAGCGTTGGAGGAGAGGGCTACACCTTC.

CDR3 coding DNA: TGTGCCATCAGTTTTCGAGCGGGTTCCTACGAGCAGTACTTC. Amino acid sequence: CAISFRAGSYEQYF. The chain has TRBV10-3 and TRBJ2-7, with D perhaps TRBD2 (6 bases). The CDR3 spans 14 residues. Germline V gene data show CDR1 as ENHRY and CDR2 as SYGVKD. V gave up 5 bases and J gave up 1 base, with 12 bases separating them.

This clone turned up a few times. This chain uses TRBV7-8 with TRBJ2-1; D is unclear. This CDR3 comprises 12 residues. Deletions cut 5 bases from V and 5 bases from J, with 7 bases between. The germline V gene encodes CDR1 SGHVS and CDR2 FQNEAQ. CDR3 nucleotide sequence: TGTGCCAGCAGCCCGGTGAACAATGAGCAGTTCTTC. This encodes CASSPVNNEQFF.